Sequencing of this T cell receptor beta chain was carried out in a study of Ad26.COV2.S vaccination and SARS-CoV-2 variants. Study-wide background: The study gave Ad26.COV2.S intramuscularly, once or twice 56 days apart. Study-level findings and limits: Greater spike-specific TCR breadth was seen in vaccine recipients than in placebo recipients.

With respect to this clone: The antigen is undetermined.

Trimming removed 6 bases from V and 5 bases from J; junction bases left unmatched: 8. CDR1 is MNHEY and CDR2 is SVGEGT in the germline V gene. This CDR3 comprises 16 residues. The assay was immunoSEQ multiplex PCR, and TCRdb's table has in-frame clones only and misses some. This table holds about 480,000 clones, 87% found once. Treatment noted: some 20 received Ad26.COV2.S at low or high dose, single or two shots; about 5 received placebo; per-sample allocation not given. The investigators took samples on day 63 after the first vaccine or placebo injection. This Boston cohort included adults aged 18-55 years.

J is TRBJ2-7 and V is TRBV6-2 or TRBV6-3, with 15 bases aligning to TRBD2. The sample consisted of peripheral blood, taken in a trial of Ad26.COV2.S vaccine versus placebo. This sequence originates from a person aged 18 to 59 who received the Ad26.COV2.S COVID-19 vaccine or a placebo. The CDR3 nucleotides are TGTGCCAGCAGCCACGGACTAGCGGGAGGGCGCGACGAGCAGTACTTC. It codes for CASSHGLAGGRDEQYF.